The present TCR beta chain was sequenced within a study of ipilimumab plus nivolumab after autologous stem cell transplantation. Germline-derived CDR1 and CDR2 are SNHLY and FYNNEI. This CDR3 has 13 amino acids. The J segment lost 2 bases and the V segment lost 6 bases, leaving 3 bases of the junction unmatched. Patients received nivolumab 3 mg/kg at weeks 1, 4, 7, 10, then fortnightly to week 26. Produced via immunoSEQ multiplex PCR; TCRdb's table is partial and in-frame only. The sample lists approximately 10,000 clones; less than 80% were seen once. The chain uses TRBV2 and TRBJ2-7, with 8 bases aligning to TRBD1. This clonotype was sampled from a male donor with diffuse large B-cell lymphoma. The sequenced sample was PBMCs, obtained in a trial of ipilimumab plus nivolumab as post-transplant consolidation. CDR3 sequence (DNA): TGTGCCAGCAGGGACAGGGTTCCCTACGAGCAGTACTTC. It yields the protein CASRDRVPYEQYF.